This TCR beta chain is from a study of T cells expressing NK-cell markers. Across the whole study: HCMV seropositivity characterized most of the eight sequenced donors, and seronegativity one. General study findings and limits: It was still unclear whether expanded NKG2C+ T cell clones were HCMV specific. The CD3+CD56-NKG2C+ fraction of several donors was also led by these clonotypes.

Reanalyzing the 5' RACE reads, TCRdb keeps one entry per CDR3 protein, without DNA. Recorded for this sample: hundreds of thousands of distinct CDR3 sequences. The CDR3 loop spans 14 amino acids. The germline gives CDR1 LGHNT, CDR2 FRNRAP. Notes on this clonotype: Its antigen is currently unknown.

This chain links TRBV12-5 with TRBJ1-2. Sequencing was performed on blood T cells: a sorted CD56 or NKG2C T cell subset, CD4+ or CD8+ T cells, or bulk PBMC T cells (not recorded which). The origin of this receptor is a man between 18 and 69 years old in good health. CDR3 region: CASGLESANYGYTF.